This TCR beta chain stems from a study of blood T cell repertoires in COVID-19. Using immunoSEQ multiplex PCR, the repertoire was profiled, and TCRdb retains in-frame clones only, with some absent. The data contain 18,000 or so clones, 93% of them singletons. This TCR derives from a woman in her fifties or sixties with active COVID-19. The sequenced sample consisted of peripheral blood.

CDR3 protein: CASSNARAYGYTF. The CDR3 DNA reads TGTGCCAGTAGTAACGCCAGGGCCTATGGCTACACCTTC. J is TRBJ1-2 and V is TRBV19; possible D gene TRBD1, 5 bases. The CDR3 consists of 13 residues. Trimming shortened V by 4 bases and J by 4 bases, and 10 bases separated the two germline ends. The germline V gene encodes CDR1 LNHDA and CDR2 SQIVND (reference sequence).